This TCR beta chain is drawn from a study of blood T cell repertoires in COVID-19. Study overall: Acute and convalescent COVID-19 specimens originated in the United States, Italy and Spain. In each case, the material was cDNA or gDNA derived from T cells, B-cell-depleted T cells, or PBMCs.

V gave up 0 bases and J gave up 3 bases, with 11 bases separating them. The CDR3 extends over 16 amino acids. The germline V gene has CDR1 LGHNA and CDR2 YSLEER. The authors' processing: Estimated nucleated cell counts came from reference gene primer amplification. TCRdb's table, derived via immunoSEQ multiplex PCR, lists solely in-frame clones and lacks some. Clone size and the V and J calls come from that table; the DNA yielded D and trimming. Among 300,000 to 400,000 clones listed, about 90% were seen once. This rearrangement joins TRBV4-3 to TRBJ2-2, with D possibly matching TRBD1 (7 bases). This TCR came from a woman under 30 who had recovered from COVID-19. Sequences were obtained from peripheral blood. The CDR3 loop is CASSQEGGGDTGELFF. CDR3 DNA: TGCGCCAGCAGCCAAGAAGGAGGGGGCGACACCGGGGAGCTGTTTTTT.